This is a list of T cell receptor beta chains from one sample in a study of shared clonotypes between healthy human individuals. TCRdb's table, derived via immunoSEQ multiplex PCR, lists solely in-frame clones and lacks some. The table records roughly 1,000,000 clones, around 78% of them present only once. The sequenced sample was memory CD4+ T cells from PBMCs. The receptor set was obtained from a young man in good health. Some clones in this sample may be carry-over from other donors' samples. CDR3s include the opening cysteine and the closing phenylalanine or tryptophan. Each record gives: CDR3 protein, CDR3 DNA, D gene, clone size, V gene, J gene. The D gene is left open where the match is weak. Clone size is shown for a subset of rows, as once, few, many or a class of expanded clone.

CDR3aa: CASTPQGTEAFF
CDR3nt: TGTGCCAGCACTCCACAGGGAACTGAAGCTTTCTTT
d_gene: NA
abundance: many
v_gene: TRBV28
j_gene: TRBJ1-1

CDR3aa: CASTRGDTASHNQPQHF
CDR3nt: TGTGCCAGTACCCGTGGGGATACCGCCTCCCACAATCAGCCCCAGCATTTT
d_gene: NA
abundance: many
v_gene: TRBV19
j_gene: TRBJ1-5

CDR3aa: CASSLQRGLNSYEQYF
CDR3nt: TGTGCCAGCAGCCTTCAGAGGGGGCTGAACTCCTACGAGCAGTACTTC
d_gene: TRBD1
abundance: NA
v_gene: TRBV14
j_gene: TRBJ2-7

CDR3aa: CASSSQGGGLEPDF
CDR3nt: TGTGCCAGCAGTTCCCAGGGGGGGGGACTGGAACCTGACTTC
d_gene: TRBD1
abundance: NA
v_gene: TRBV28
j_gene: TRBJ1-2

CDR3aa: CASSSGGTGELFF
CDR3nt: TGTGCCAGCAGTTCCGGGGGCACCGGGGAGCTGTTTTTT
d_gene: NA
abundance: NA
v_gene: TRBV27
j_gene: TRBJ2-2

CDR3aa: CASSPHGLAGTGELFF
CDR3nt: TGTGCCAGCAGCCCCCACGGACTAGCGGGAACCGGGGAGCTGTTTTTT
d_gene: TRBD2
abundance: NA
v_gene: TRBV9
j_gene: TRBJ2-2

CDR3aa: CASTYLGGVSGDEQYF
CDR3nt: TGTGCCAGCACCTACTTAGGGGGGGTGAGCGGGGACGAGCAGTACTTC
d_gene: NA
abundance: NA
v_gene: TRBV2
j_gene: TRBJ2-7

CDR3aa: CASSGTSGRRTDTQYF
CDR3nt: TGTGCCAGCAGTGGAACTAGCGGGAGAAGAACAGATACGCAGTATTTT
d_gene: TRBD2
abundance: NA
v_gene: TRBV2
j_gene: TRBJ2-3

CDR3aa: CASSYGTAHAYEQYF
CDR3nt: TGTGCCAGCAGCTACGGGACCGCACACGCCTACGAGCAGTACTTC
d_gene: NA
abundance: NA
v_gene: TRBV7-9
j_gene: TRBJ2-7

CDR3aa: CASSPVSSGNTIYF
CDR3nt: TGTGCCAGCAGCCCCGTGAGCTCCGGAAACACCATATATTTT
d_gene: NA
abundance: NA
v_gene: TRBV11-2
j_gene: TRBJ1-3

CDR3aa: CASSQPGKTGNTIYF
CDR3nt: TGTGCCAGCAGCCAACCAGGAAAGACTGGAAACACCATATATTTT
d_gene: NA
abundance: few
v_gene: TRBV4-2
j_gene: TRBJ1-3

CDR3aa: CASSPVPRGRGTGELFF
CDR3nt: TGTGCCAGCTCACCCGTCCCCCGGGGCCGAGGCACCGGGGAGCTGTTTTTT
d_gene: NA
abundance: NA
v_gene: TRBV18
j_gene: TRBJ2-2

CDR3aa: CASSLRLLKEGNTIYF
CDR3nt: TGCGCCAGCAGCCTCCGGCTATTAAAGGAGGGAAACACCATATATTTT
d_gene: NA
abundance: NA
v_gene: TRBV4-1
j_gene: TRBJ1-3

CDR3aa: CASSSPARTNEKLFF
CDR3nt: TGTGCCAGCAGCTCACCAGCCAGAACTAATGAAAAACTGTTTTTT
d_gene: NA
abundance: NA
v_gene: TRBV7-9
j_gene: TRBJ1-4

CDR3aa: CASSPGTIYNEQFF
CDR3nt: TGTGCCAGCAGCCCCGGGACTATTTACAATGAGCAGTTCTTC
d_gene: TRBD2
abundance: NA
v_gene: TRBV5-6
j_gene: TRBJ2-1

CDR3aa: CASSSDRNEQFF
CDR3nt: TGTGCCAGCAGTTCCGACAGGAATGAGCAGTTCTTC
d_gene: NA
abundance: NA
v_gene: TRBV2
j_gene: TRBJ2-1

CDR3aa: CASGSSGGGETQYF
CDR3nt: TGTGCCTCCGGGTCTAGCGGTGGGGGAGAGACCCAGTACTTC
d_gene: TRBD2
abundance: NA
v_gene: TRBV5-6
j_gene: TRBJ2-5

CDR3aa: CAWAGRAGTDTQYF
CDR3nt: TGTGCCTGGGCCGGTAGGGCTGGCACAGATACGCAGTATTTT
d_gene: NA
abundance: NA
v_gene: TRBV30
j_gene: TRBJ2-3

CDR3aa: CASSATGEDAYEQYF
CDR3nt: TGCGCCAGCAGTGCGACAGGGGAAGACGCCTACGAGCAGTACTTC
d_gene: TRBD1
abundance: few
v_gene: TRBV10-1
j_gene: TRBJ2-7

CDR3aa: CASSLETAEAFF
CDR3nt: TGTGCCAGCAGCTTAGAGACGGCAGAAGCTTTCTTT
d_gene: NA
abundance: many
v_gene: TRBV11-2
j_gene: TRBJ1-1

CDR3aa: CASSSAGGMETQYF
CDR3nt: TGTGCCAGCAGTTCAGCGGGAGGGATGGAGACCCAGTACTTC
d_gene: TRBD2
abundance: once
v_gene: TRBV28
j_gene: TRBJ2-5

CDR3aa: CASSPGQTRSTDTQYF
CDR3nt: TGTGCCAGCAGCCCCGGACAAACCCGAAGCACAGATACGCAGTATTTT
d_gene: NA
abundance: NA
v_gene: TRBV5-4
j_gene: TRBJ2-3

CDR3aa: CASRIIQGSYEQYF
CDR3nt: TGTGCCAGCAGGATCATACAGGGTTCCTACGAGCAGTACTTC
d_gene: NA
abundance: NA
v_gene: TRBV6-1
j_gene: TRBJ2-7

CDR3aa: CASSVSSDSSSYNEQFF
CDR3nt: TGTGCCAGCAGCGTATCTTCGGACTCAAGCTCCTACAATGAGCAGTTCTTC
d_gene: NA
abundance: NA
v_gene: TRBV9
j_gene: TRBJ2-1

CDR3aa: CASSRYSTDTQYF
CDR3nt: TGTGCCAGCAGCCGTTATAGCACAGATACGCAGTATTTT
d_gene: NA
abundance: once
v_gene: TRBV11-1
j_gene: TRBJ2-3

CDR3aa: CASSPGGITGEQYF
CDR3nt: TGTGCCAGCTCACCAGGGGGGATAACAGGCGAGCAGTACTTC
d_gene: NA
abundance: NA
v_gene: TRBV18
j_gene: TRBJ2-7

CDR3aa: CATTVRYKETQYF
CDR3nt: TGTGCCACCACAGTTCGTTACAAAGAGACCCAGTACTTC
d_gene: NA
abundance: NA
v_gene: TRBV6-5
j_gene: TRBJ2-5

CDR3aa: CSVEDLVLPGLYEQYF
CDR3nt: TGCAGCGTTGAAGATCTAGTACTCCCGGGACTATACGAGCAGTACTTC
d_gene: TRBD2
abundance: NA
v_gene: TRBV29-1
j_gene: TRBJ2-7

CDR3aa: CATSRAVVRDRGYEQYF
CDR3nt: TGTGCCACCAGCAGAGCCGTTGTTCGGGACAGGGGTTACGAGCAGTACTTC
d_gene: TRBD1
abundance: NA
v_gene: TRBV15
j_gene: TRBJ2-7

CDR3aa: CASSWTGYEQYF
CDR3nt: TGTGCCAGCTCATGGACAGGGTACGAGCAGTACTTC
d_gene: TRBD1
abundance: NA
v_gene: TRBV18
j_gene: TRBJ2-7

CDR3aa: CASSRVEINTGELFF
CDR3nt: TGTGCCAGCAGCCGAGTCGAGATAAACACCGGGGAGCTGTTTTTT
d_gene: NA
abundance: few
v_gene: TRBV5-4
j_gene: TRBJ2-2

CDR3aa: CASSPGLYSGNTIYF
CDR3nt: TGTGCCAGCAGTCCCGGACTGTACTCTGGAAACACCATATATTTT
d_gene: NA
abundance: once
v_gene: TRBV28
j_gene: TRBJ1-3

CDR3aa: CASTLTFPWGEQYF
CDR3nt: TGTGCCAGCACCCTGACCTTCCCCTGGGGCGAGCAGTACTTC
d_gene: NA
abundance: NA
v_gene: TRBV28
j_gene: TRBJ2-7

CDR3aa: CASSVDGRPKNIQYF
CDR3nt: TGTGCCAGCAGCGTAGACGGCCGACCCAAAAACATTCAGTACTTC
d_gene: NA
abundance: NA
v_gene: TRBV9
j_gene: TRBJ2-4

CDR3aa: CASSLRTGIYEQYF
CDR3nt: TGTGCCAGCAGCTTGAGGACAGGGATCTACGAGCAGTACTTC
d_gene: TRBD1
abundance: once
v_gene: TRBV11-2
j_gene: TRBJ2-7

CDR3aa: CAIRGGLSGNTIYF
CDR3nt: TGTGCCATCAGGGGAGGCCTCTCTGGAAACACCATATATTTT
d_gene: NA
abundance: NA
v_gene: TRBV10-3
j_gene: TRBJ1-3

CDR3aa: CATSRDGPFYNEQFF
CDR3nt: TGTGCCACCAGCAGAGATGGGCCTTTCTACAATGAGCAGTTCTTC
d_gene: NA
abundance: once
v_gene: TRBV15
j_gene: TRBJ2-1

CDR3aa: CASSGDGENIQYF
CDR3nt: TGCGCCAGCAGCGGGGACGGGGAAAACATTCAGTACTTC
d_gene: NA
abundance: NA
v_gene: TRBV10-2
j_gene: TRBJ2-4

CDR3aa: CASSTAGGTDTQYF
CDR3nt: TGTGCCAGCAGTACAGCGGGAGGCACAGATACGCAGTATTTT
d_gene: TRBD2
abundance: NA
v_gene: TRBV27
j_gene: TRBJ2-3

CDR3aa: CATSRGTSGTYEQYF
CDR3nt: TGTGCCACCAGCAGAGGGACTAGCGGTACCTACGAGCAGTACTTC
d_gene: TRBD2
abundance: NA
v_gene: TRBV15
j_gene: TRBJ2-7

CDR3aa: CAWSVVYEQFF
CDR3nt: TGTGCCTGGAGTGTAGTTTATGAGCAGTTCTTC
d_gene: NA
abundance: NA
v_gene: TRBV30
j_gene: TRBJ2-1

CDR3aa: CASSQTPGQGSDTQYF
CDR3nt: TGCGCCAGCAGCCAGACCCCGGGACAGGGATCAGATACGCAGTATTTT
d_gene: TRBD1
abundance: once
v_gene: TRBV5-1
j_gene: TRBJ2-3

CDR3aa: CASSLRGGGTEAFF
CDR3nt: TGTGCCAGTAGCCTCAGGGGGGGAGGCACTGAAGCTTTCTTT
d_gene: TRBD1
abundance: NA
v_gene: TRBV19
j_gene: TRBJ1-1

CDR3aa: CASSPGFLGTDTQYF
CDR3nt: TGTGCCAGCTCACCAGGCTTTCTCGGGACAGATACGCAGTATTTT
d_gene: NA
abundance: NA
v_gene: TRBV18
j_gene: TRBJ2-3

CDR3aa: CASSPQVGLPGELFF
CDR3nt: TGTGCCAGCAGCCCCCAGGTGGGACTGCCCGGGGAGCTGTTTTTT
d_gene: NA
abundance: NA
v_gene: TRBV7-3
j_gene: TRBJ2-2

CDR3aa: CASSPTGRETQYF
CDR3nt: TGTGCCAGCTCACCAACGGGCCGTGAGACCCAGTACTTC
d_gene: NA
abundance: NA
v_gene: TRBV18
j_gene: TRBJ2-5

CDR3aa: CASTNQPQHF
CDR3nt: TGTGCCAGCACCAATCAGCCCCAGCATTTT
d_gene: NA
abundance: NA
v_gene: TRBV28
j_gene: TRBJ1-5

CDR3aa: CASSLGQSPSQYF
CDR3nt: TGTGCCAGCAGTTTAGGGCAGTCTCCCTCGCAGTACTTC
d_gene: NA
abundance: NA
v_gene: TRBV28
j_gene: TRBJ2-5

CDR3aa: CASSIQGTGSSNEQFF
CDR3nt: TGTGCCAGTAGTATACAGGGGACAGGGTCTAGCAATGAGCAGTTCTTC
d_gene: TRBD1
abundance: NA
v_gene: TRBV19
j_gene: TRBJ2-1

CDR3aa: CSVSSGRYEQYF
CDR3nt: TGCAGCGTTTCCAGCGGGAGGTACGAGCAGTACTTC
d_gene: TRBD2
abundance: NA
v_gene: TRBV29-1
j_gene: TRBJ2-7